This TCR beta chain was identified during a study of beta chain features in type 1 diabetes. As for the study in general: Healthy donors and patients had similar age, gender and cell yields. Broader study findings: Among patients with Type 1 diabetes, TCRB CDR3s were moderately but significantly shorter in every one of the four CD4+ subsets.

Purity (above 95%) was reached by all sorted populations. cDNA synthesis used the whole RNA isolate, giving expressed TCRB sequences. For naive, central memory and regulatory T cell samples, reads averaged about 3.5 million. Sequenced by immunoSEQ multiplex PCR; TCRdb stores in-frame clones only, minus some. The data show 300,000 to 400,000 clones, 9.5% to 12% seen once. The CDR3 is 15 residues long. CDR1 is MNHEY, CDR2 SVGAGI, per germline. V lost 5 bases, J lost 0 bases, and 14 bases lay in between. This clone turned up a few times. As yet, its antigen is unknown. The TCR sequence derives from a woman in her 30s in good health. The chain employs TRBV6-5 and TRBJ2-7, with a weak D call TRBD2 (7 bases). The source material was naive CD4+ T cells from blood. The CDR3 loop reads CASSPLGGHSYEQYF. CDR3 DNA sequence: TGTGCCAGCAGTCCTCTCGGGGGGCACTCCTACGAGCAGTACTTC.